The 19 T cell receptor beta chains presented below share a single source sample, sequenced in a study of cytomegalovirus exposure and HLA in healthy donors. PCR used 60 Vbeta primers and 13 Jbeta primers. Produced via immunoSEQ multiplex PCR; TCRdb's table is partial and in-frame only. Among about 90,000 clones listed, around 78% were seen once. Material for sequencing was PBMCs. Source of these receptors: a woman between 40 and 50 years old in good health and CMV-seropositive.

This chain joins TRBV19 and TRBJ2-4, with D maybe TRBD2 (5 bases). Between the trimmed V and J ends, which lost 7 bases and 0 bases, there was a span of 19 bases. The germline gives CDR1 LNHDA, CDR2 SQIVND (reference sequence). CDR3 length: 17 residues. The CDR3 region has the DNA TGTGCCAGTACCCCAGGCCCCTCGGGGATAGCCAAAAACATTCAGTACTTC. Its translation is CASTPGPSGIAKNIQYF.

The V call is TRBV7-2, the J call TRBJ2-5; 9 nucleotides match TRBD2. The trim removed 8 bases at V and 4 bases at J, leaving 11 bases unmatched. From germline, CDR1 is SGHTA and CDR2 FQGNSA. The CDR3 loop spans 15 amino acids. The CDR3 loop is CASAIRREGRETQYF. For the CDR3, the DNA is TGTGCCAGCGCCATCCGGCGGGAGGGCCGAGAGACCCAGTACTTC. Filled out from reference TRBV7-2 and TRBJ2-5, the complete variable domain reads GAGVSQSPSNKVTEKGKDVELRCDPISGHTALYWYRQSLGQGLEFLIYFQGNSAPDKSGLPSDRFSAERTGGSVSTLTIQRTQQEDSAVYLCASAIRREGRETQYFGPGTRLLVL.

This clone was detected only once. J is TRBJ2-3 and V is TRBV11-3; TRBD1 matches at 10 bases. V dropped 1 base and J dropped 3; count of bases not matched to a gene: 1. The CDR3 consists of 15 residues. Germline V gene lookup returns CDR1 SGHNT and CDR2 YENEEA. The CDR3 sequence: CASSLGTGGTDTQYF. In nucleotides, the CDR3 is TGTGCCAGCAGCTTAGGGACAGGGGGGACAGATACGCAGTATTTT.

V gene TRBV6-1 combines with J gene TRBJ2-3; perhaps TRBD1 as D (6 bases). The CDR3 has 13 amino acids. Trimming stripped 1 base from V and 6 bases from J, with 8 bases between. Germline-derived CDR1 and CDR2 are MNHNS and SASEGT. The CDR3 spells CASSEGGHDTQYF. The CDR3 nucleotides are TGTGCCAGCAGTGAAGGGGGGCATGATACGCAGTATTTT.

The chain recombines TRBV6-6 with TRBJ2-1; D is undetermined. V was clipped by 4 bases and J by 4 bases, with 8 bases between them. The CDR3 has 13 amino acids. CDR1 and CDR2 (germline): MNHNY, SVGAGI (reference sequence). This chain's CDR3 is CASSSGYYNEQFF. CDR3 bases: TGTGCCAGCAGTTCCGGTTATTACAATGAGCAGTTCTTC.

The genes are TRBV9 and TRBJ2-3; D gene uncertain. Trimming shortened V by 3 bases and J by 2 bases, and 4 bases separated the two germline ends. The length of the CDR3 is 12 residues. CDR1 and CDR2 (germline): SGDLS, YYNGEE. The CDR3 region is CASSAYTDTQYF. CDR3 sequence (DNA): TGTGCCAGCAGCGCGTACACAGATACGCAGTATTTT.

This chain links TRBV7-2 with TRBJ2-3, with D possibly matching TRBD2 (6 bases). The germline V and J ends were trimmed by 1 base and 6 bases, with 8 bases remaining between them. The germline V gene has CDR1 SGHTA and CDR2 FQGNSA. This CDR3 contains 13 residues. CDR3 sequence reads: CASSLDGGDTQYF. The CDR3 nucleotides are TGTGCCAGCAGCTTAGATGGGGGGGATACGCAGTATTTT. The full variable domain, its missing parts supplied by reference TRBV7-2 and TRBJ2-3, is GAGVSQSPSNKVTEKGKDVELRCDPISGHTALYWYRQSLGQGLEFLIYFQGNSAPDKSGLPSDRFSAERTGGSVSTLTIQRTQQEDSAVYLCASSLDGGDTQYFGPGTRLTVL.

This sequence joins TRBV5-4 and TRBJ2-5; TRBD1 might be the D (5 bases). Germline V gene lookup returns CDR1 SGHNT and CDR2 YYREEE (reference sequence). The germline V and J ends were trimmed by 0 bases and 0 bases, with 6 bases remaining between them. CDR3 size: 14 residues. The CDR3 sequence: CASSLVDNQETQYF. CDR3 nucleotides: TGTGCCAGCAGCTTGGTGGACAACCAAGAGACCCAGTACTTC.

The V call is TRBV5-3, the J call TRBJ1-2, with D unclear. TRBV5-3 is labeled an ORF, and its function is uncertain. The germline V and J ends were trimmed by 5 bases and 8 bases, with 13 bases remaining between them. The CDR3 has 12 residues. The CDR3 coding sequence is TGTGCCAGAAGGGTCTTACTAGAGGGCTACACCTTC. As protein: CARRVLLEGYTF.

The chain uses TRBV19 and TRBJ1-2; TRBD1 aligns across 11 bases. The CDR3 has 16 residues. With V trimmed by 5 bases and J by 4 bases, 9 bases remained unmatched. Germline loops: CDR1 LNHDA, CDR2 SQIVND (reference sequence). CDR3 nucleotides: TGTGCCAGTAGTGGACTGGGGACAGGGGGTGGCTATGGCTACACCTTC. Translation gives CASSGLGTGGGYGYTF.

V and J are TRBV2 and TRBJ1-2; 8 bases are shared with TRBD1. Germline CDR1 and CDR2: SNHLY and FYNNEI. Trimming removed 1 base from V and 5 bases from J; junction bases left unmatched: 0. This CDR3 region has 13 residues. The CDR3 loop is CASSEGTGYGYTF. The CDR3 nucleotides are TGTGCCAGCAGTGAAGGGACAGGGTATGGCTACACCTTC.

J is TRBJ2-1 and V is TRBV5-6; 7 nucleotides match TRBD2. Germline V gene lookup returns CDR1 SGHDT and CDR2 YYEEEE. V was clipped by 7 bases and J by 2 bases; unmatched bases: 9. The CDR3 length is 15 residues. The CDR3: CASSEGEGTYNEQFF. The CDR3 DNA reads as TGTGCCAGCTCCGAAGGGGAGGGGACCTACAATGAGCAGTTCTTC.

V usage is TRBV7-2 and J usage is TRBJ1-6; 8 positions agree with TRBD1. Trimming at V came to 5 bases and at J to 7 bases, leaving 7 bases not matched to a gene. The CDR3 has 15 residues. Germline CDR1 and CDR2: SGHTA and FQGNSA. The CDR3 here is CASSPQDRVNSPLHF. The CDR3, as DNA: TGTGCCAGCAGCCCTCAGGACAGGGTAAATTCACCCCTCCACTTT.

The chain combines TRBV6-4 with TRBJ2-1; D is unresolved. Germline CDR1 MRHNA, CDR2 SNTAGT. The V gene lost 0 bases and the J gene lost 7 bases, with 10 bases spanning the gap. The CDR3 totals 14 residues. CDR3 sequence: CASSDSAVSNEQFF. The CDR3 DNA sequence: TGTGCCAGCAGTGACTCTGCAGTTTCGAATGAGCAGTTCTTC.

The V call is TRBV9, the J call TRBJ2-5, with a possible D match to TRBD2 (6 bases). The J call may be incorrect, as the DNA end agrees better with TRBJ2-7. CDR1 SGDLS and CDR2 YYNGEE come from the germline V gene. CDR3 length equals 19 residues. The CDR3 bases are TGTGCCAGCAGCGTAGCCCCTCTAGGTCGGGAGATCCTCTCCTACGAGCAGTACTTC. Encoded protein: CASSVAPLGREILSYEQYF.

This clone came up a few times. The V and J genes are TRBV11-2 and TRBJ2-7; 9 nucleotides match TRBD2. This CDR3 comprises 15 residues. J was trimmed by 8 bases and V by 4 bases; bases with no gene match: 12. Germline assignment: CDR1 SGHAT and CDR2 FQNNGV. CDR3 coding DNA: TGTGCCAGCAGCTGGCCAGTGCGGGAGGGCCGCAAGCAGTACTTC. This gives the protein CASSWPVREGRKQYF.

The gene calls are TRBV5-1 and TRBJ2-1; 7 bases are shared with TRBD2. V shed 4 bases and J 4 bases; nucleotides not matched to a gene: 5. Per germline, CDR1 SGHRS and CDR2 YFSETQ. CDR3 size: 14 residues. The CDR3 DNA reads as TGCGCCAGCAGCGAGCGGGGCTCTTACAATGAGCAGTTCTTC. The encoded protein is CASSERGSYNEQFF.

The chain's CDR3 is CASSLAARRLDSNQPQHF. The CDR3 nucleotides are TGTGCCAGCAGCTTGGCAGCACGGAGACTGGATAGCAATCAGCCCCAGCATTTT. J is TRBJ1-5 and V is TRBV5-4; the D is unclear. The CDR3 is 18 amino acids. Trimming removed 0 bases from V and 0 bases from J, with 16 bases in between. Germline V gives CDR1 SGHNT, CDR2 YYREEE (reference sequence).

This rearrangement joins TRBV5-4 to TRBJ2-1; 7 positions match TRBD1. With V trimmed by 4 bases and J by 6 bases, 7 bases remained unmatched. CDR1 is SGHNT and CDR2 is YYREEE in the germline V gene (reference sequence). The CDR3 extends over 14 amino acids. For the CDR3, the DNA is TGTGCCAGCAGCGCCCCGACAGGGAGCAATGAGCAGTTCTTC. Translating it yields CASSAPTGSNEQFF. The full variable domain, its missing parts supplied by reference TRBV5-4 and TRBJ2-1, is ETGVTQSPTHLIKTRGQQVTLRCSSQSGHNTVSWYQQALGQGPQFIFQYYREEENGRGNFPPRFSGLQFPNYSSELNVNALELDDSALYLCASSAPTGSNEQFFGPGTRLTVL.